The next 28 T cell receptor beta chains were all read from a single sample in a study of graft-versus-host responses after intestinal transplantation. Their recognized antigens are unknown. Data came from immunoSEQ multiplex PCR; TCRdb stores just in-frame clones and leaves some out. The repertoire holds 60,000 to 80,000 clones, with less than 95% as singletons. Material: unstimulated CD8+ T cells sorted from spleen or lymph node cells, obtained before intestinal transplant. All receptors come from a human donor who received an intestinal transplant.

This clone was recorded a few times. The rearrangement uses TRBV29-1 and TRBJ2-7; possible D gene TRBD2, 5 bases. In germline, CDR1 is SQVTM, CDR2 ANQGSEA. V was trimmed by 5 bases and J by 4 bases, leaving 12 bases between them. The CDR3 is 12 amino acids. The CDR3 DNA follows: TGCAGCGTTACCAGCGGAAAGTACGAGCAGTACTTC. This codes for CSVTSGKYEQYF.

The J gene is TRBJ2-1, the V gene TRBV5-4; 10 nucleotides align to TRBD2. Germline V gene sequence: CDR1 SGHNT, CDR2 YYREEE (reference sequence). V trimming: 2 bases; J trimming: 5 bases; junction bases outside the gene matches: 4. This CDR3 comprises 15 residues. CDR3 sequence: CASSFVAGGHNEQFF. The CDR3 region has the DNA TGTGCCAGCAGCTTTGTAGCGGGGGGACACAATGAGCAGTTCTTC.

The CDR3 region has the DNA TGTGCCAGCAGCGAACAGGGAGGAGGAAACACCATATATTTT. Residues: CASSEQGGGNTIYF. The genes are TRBV2 and TRBJ1-3; possibly TRBD1 for D (6 bases). Germline loops: CDR1 SNHLY, CDR2 FYNNEI. The CDR3 length is 14 residues. Trimming shortened V by 6 bases and J by 4 bases, and 13 bases separated the two germline ends.

The V gene is TRBV2, the J gene TRBJ1-1; 7 bases are a match to TRBD1. The germline CDR1 and CDR2 sequences are SNHLY and FYNNEI. This CDR3 contains 14 residues. With V trimmed by 7 bases and J by 4 bases, 9 bases remained unmatched. CDR3 sequence (DNA): TGTGCCAGCAATCGGGACAGCGAACCCACTGAAGCTTTCTTT. Encoded protein: CASNRDSEPTEAFF.

The table lists this clone with a count of one. The gene calls are TRBV5-4 and TRBJ1-1; D remains unclear. The V end was cut by 0 bases, the J end by 1 base, with 7 bases between. Germline V lookup: CDR1 SGHNT, CDR2 YYREEE (reference sequence). This CDR3 contains 14 residues. Here the CDR3 reads CASSLVGGNTEAFF. CDR3 nucleotides: TGTGCCAGCAGCTTGGTGGGAGGGAACACTGAAGCTTTCTTT.

The chain employs TRBV9 and TRBJ2-7; 8 bases fit TRBD2. Germline lookup yields CDR1 SGDLS and CDR2 YYNGEE. The CDR3 is 15 residues long. The V and J ends lost 3 bases and 0 bases, in that order; junction bases with no gene match: 5. The CDR3 DNA is TGTGCCAGCAGCGGGGGCGGGGGGAGCTCCTACGAGCAGTACTTC. Its protein product is CASSGGGGSSYEQYF.

The genes are TRBV6-5 and TRBJ1-6; the match to TRBD1 covers 9 bases. V trimming: 6 bases; J trimming: 3 bases; junction bases outside the gene matches: 3. This CDR3 region has 15 residues. Germline CDR1 is MNHEY and CDR2 is SVGAGI. CDR3 DNA: TGTGCCAGCAGGGGGGACAGGGACTATAATTCACCCCTCCACTTT. Translating it yields CASRGDRDYNSPLHF.

The chain couples TRBV13 to TRBJ2-3, with a possible D match to TRBD2 (7 bases). The CDR3 contains 15 residues. V shed 2 bases and J shed 2 bases, with 11 bases lying between them. CDR1 PRHDT and CDR2 FYEKMQ come from the germline V gene (reference sequence). CDR3 DNA sequence: TGTGCCAGCAGCTTAAGGGGGGGTAACACAGATACGCAGTATTTT. This translates into CASSLRGGNTDTQYF.

The chain is built from TRBV6-5 and TRBJ2-5; 7 bases are shared with TRBD1. The J call may be wrong; the DNA end is better matched by TRBJ2-7. The CDR3 length is 12 residues. The germline CDR1 and CDR2 sequences are MNHEY and SVGAGI. The CDR3 loop reads CASQGVNYEQYF. The CDR3 DNA follows: TGTGCCAGCCAGGGGGTTAACTACGAGCAGTACTTC.

The rearrangement links TRBV10-2 to TRBJ2-4; perhaps TRBD1 as D (5 bases). CDR1 is WSHSY and CDR2 is SAAADI in the germline V gene. CDR3 length: 13 residues. V dropped 7 bases and J dropped 7 bases, with 14 bases sitting between them. CDR3 residues: CASISRGQNIQYF. The CDR3 region has the DNA TGCGCCAGCATATCAAGGGGTCAGAACATTCAGTACTTC.

The rearrangement joins TRBV4-1 to TRBJ1-6; D ambiguous. The V end was cut by 1 base, the J end by 7 bases, with 5 bases between. The germline V gene encodes CDR1 MGHRA and CDR2 YSYEKL. The CDR3 is 13 residues long. The CDR3 DNA follows: TGCGCCAGCAGCCAAGCAGTAAATTCACCCCTCCACTTT. Encoded protein: CASSQAVNSPLHF.

CDR3 residues: CASSVAGGANSPLHF. CDR3 in DNA: TGTGCCAGCAGCGTAGCAGGGGGTGCGAATTCACCCCTCCACTTT. The chain has TRBV9 and TRBJ1-6, with 7 bases lining up with TRBD1. CDR3 size: 15 residues. Trimming took 0 bases from V and 7 from J; bases not matched to a gene: 4. The V gene's germline CDR1 is SGDLS and CDR2 YYNGEE.

This chain connects TRBV9 to TRBJ2-3; D gene uncertain. The CDR3 covers 13 residues. Germline V gene sequence: CDR1 SGDLS, CDR2 YYNGEE. Trimming cost V 0 bases and J 3 bases, with 5 bases left between them. CDR3 bases: TGTGCCAGCAGCGTAGTCCCGACAGATACGCAGTATTTT. Its translation: CASSVVPTDTQYF.

This chain joins TRBV7-8 and TRBJ1-2; weak D call: TRBD1 (6 bases). The V gene lost 5 bases and the J gene lost 5 bases, with 9 bases spanning the gap. This CDR3 comprises 12 residues. From germline, CDR1 is SGHVS and CDR2 FQNEAQ. The CDR3 loop is CASSPGQYGYTF. CDR3 in DNA: TGTGCCAGCAGCCCAGGACAGTATGGCTACACCTTC.

The genes are TRBV6-6 and TRBJ2-5, with a tentative D call TRBD2 (6 bases). Germline loops: CDR1 MNHNY, CDR2 SVGAGI (reference sequence). The CDR3 has 15 residues. Trimming took 6 bases from V and 5 from J, leaving 19 bases between them. This chain's CDR3 is CASSETSNLRETQYF. The CDR3, as DNA: TGTGCCAGCAGCGAAACTAGCAATCTTCGGGAGACCCAGTACTTC.

This clone has only one observation. The rearrangement joins TRBV7-3 to TRBJ2-2; unclear D gene. The CDR3 is made up of 14 amino acids. Trimming cost V 4 bases and J 8 bases, with 14 bases left between them. Germline loops: CDR1 SGHTA, CDR2 FQGTGA. The CDR3 nucleotides read TGTGCCAGCAGCTCAGGCACAGCTGGAGGGGAGCTGTTTTTT. Translation: CASSSGTAGGELFF.

The chain joins TRBV6-1 to TRBJ1-2; TRBD1 might be the D (5 bases). With 1 base removed from V and 1 base from J, the gap between germline ends came to 10 bases. The germline V gene encodes CDR1 MNHNS and CDR2 SASEGT. This CDR3 region has 15 residues. CDR3 in DNA: TGTGCCAGCAGTGAAGGGACAACCTTTAACTATGGCTACACCTTC. Translation: CASSEGTTFNYGYTF.

V gene TRBV7-3 combines with J gene TRBJ2-7, with 8 bases that match TRBD2. The CDR3 totals 17 residues. Germline CDR1 SGHTA, CDR2 FQGTGA. With V trimmed by 1 base and J by 3 bases, 11 bases remained unmatched. The CDR3 sequence is CASSLRGSGGLRYEQYF. The CDR3 nucleotides are TGTGCCAGCAGCTTAAGGGGAAGCGGGGGCCTTCGCTACGAGCAGTACTTC. Filled out from reference TRBV7-3 and TRBJ2-7, the complete variable domain reads GAGVSQTPSNKVTEKGKYVELRCDPISGHTALYWYRQSLGQGPEFLIYFQGTGAADDSGLPNDRFFAVRPEGSVSTLKIQRTERGDSAVYLCASSLRGSGGLRYEQYFGPGTRLTVT.

CDR3 loop: CASSVVGGSTDTQYF. The CDR3 DNA reads as TGTGCCAGCAGCGTCGTGGGGGGGAGCACAGATACGCAGTATTTT. This chain joins TRBV14 and TRBJ2-3; 7 bases agree with TRBD2. Trimming cost V 5 bases and J 0 bases; bases outside gene matches: 5. The CDR3 has 15 amino acids. CDR1 and CDR2 (germline): SGHDN, FVKESK.

The V and J genes are TRBV16 and TRBJ2-7; 7 nucleotides match TRBD1. Per the germline V gene, CDR1 is KGHSY and CDR2 is FQNENV. This CDR3 contains 14 residues. The trim removed 4 bases at V and 1 base at J, leaving 4 bases unmatched. In DNA, the CDR3 is TGTGCCAGCAGCCCCGGGACAGCTTCCTACGAGCAGTACTTC. It is translated as CASSPGTASYEQYF.

This clone has a handful of counts. The rearrangement links TRBV5-6 to TRBJ1-6; D call uncertain. CDR1 and CDR2 from the germline V gene are SGHDT and YYEEEE. Trimming stripped 0 bases from V and 7 bases from J, with 2 bases between. The CDR3 is 12 amino acids. CDR3 region: CASSLVNSPLHF. The CDR3, as DNA: TGTGCCAGCAGCTTGGTAAATTCACCCCTCCACTTT.

The table lists this clone with a few counts. This same CDR3 is encoded by further DNA sequences in the sample. The chain recombines TRBV5-6 with TRBJ1-5; a possible D gene is TRBD1 (5 bases). Germline CDR1 is SGHDT and CDR2 is YYEEEE. V gave up 4 bases and J gave up 3 bases, with 11 bases separating them. The CDR3 has 14 residues. In DNA, the CDR3 is TGTGCCAGCAGCCTGGGGCTAGACAATCAGCCCCAGCATTTT. Translated, it gives CASSLGLDNQPQHF.

The chain links TRBV27 to TRBJ1-6; tentative D call: TRBD1 (6 bases). V was pared by 3 bases and J by 13 bases, with 13 bases between. Germline values: CDR1 MNHEY, CDR2 SMNVEV (reference sequence). The CDR3 is 13 amino acids. The DNA for the CDR3 is TGTGCCAGCAGTTTTGGGGGGGCCAACCCCCTCCACTTT. This translates into CASSFGGANPLHF.

J is TRBJ1-5 and V is TRBV9; no clear D gene. Germline V gives CDR1 SGDLS, CDR2 YYNGEE. The CDR3 runs 19 residues. The V and J ends lost 3 bases and 0 bases respectively, with 22 bases between them. In DNA form, the CDR3 reads TGTGCCAGCAGCGGAGGAGGAGGCGGGAATGGCGATAGCAATCAGCCCCAGCATTTT. Protein sequence: CASSGGGGGNGDSNQPQHF.

This clone was detected only a few times. The V and J genes are TRBV2 and TRBJ1-1, with TRBD1 as a possible D gene (5 bases). This CDR3 spans 12 amino acids. Germline lookup yields CDR1 SNHLY and CDR2 FYNNEI. With 3 bases removed from V and 8 bases from J, the gap between germline ends came to 10 bases. The chain's CDR3 is CASSEGGVEAFF. The CDR3 coding sequence is TGTGCCAGCAGTGAGGGGGGTGTGGAAGCTTTCTTT.

This chain joins TRBV27 and TRBJ2-1; 9 nucleotides agree with TRBD1. Germline V CDR1 and CDR2: MNHEY, SMNVEV (reference sequence). The CDR3 sequence is 13 residues long. The V and J ends lost 4 bases and 7 bases, in that order; junction bases with no gene match: 2. The CDR3 protein is CASSWDRVNEQFF. For the CDR3, the DNA is TGTGCCAGCAGTTGGGACAGGGTAAATGAGCAGTTCTTC.

This clone was recorded once. The V and J genes are TRBV5-6 and TRBJ1-1; possibly TRBD1 for D (5 bases). Looked up from germline, CDR1 is SGHDT and CDR2 is YYEEEE. With 0 bases removed from V and 3 bases from J, the gap between germline ends came to 12 bases. The CDR3 sequence is 15 residues long. In DNA, the CDR3 is TGTGCCAGCAGCTTGGGTGGTCGGGGGGACACTGAAGCTTTCTTT. It is translated as CASSLGGRGDTEAFF.

This chain joins TRBV7-3 and TRBJ2-2; TRBD1 is a possible D gene (5 bases). The CDR3 totals 13 residues. The germline V gene encodes CDR1 SGHTA and CDR2 FQGTGA. Trimming removed 5 bases at V and 6 bases at J, with 10 bases between. The CDR3 bases are TGTGCCAGCAGCCACCGACAGCCCGGGGAGCTGTTTTTT. This gives the protein CASSHRQPGELFF.